A single sample is the source of the 4 T cell receptor beta chains below, sequenced in a study of T cells expressing NK-cell markers. TCRdb reprocessed the 5' RACE reads, with one entry per CDR3 protein and no DNA. Here the sample table reports some 390,000 distinct CDR3 sequences. The sequenced sample consisted of blood T cells: a sorted CD56 or NKG2C T cell subset, CD4+ or CD8+ T cells, or bulk PBMC T cells (not recorded which). The receptors derive from a woman aged 45-65 years in good health.

The rearrangement links TRBV7-9 to TRBJ2-6. This CDR3 comprises 16 residues. CDR1 is SEHNR and CDR2 is FQNEAQ in the germline V gene (reference sequence). The CDR3 is CASSPKRSSGANVLTF.

The chain combines TRBV5-1 with TRBJ2-1. The germline CDR1 and CDR2 sequences are SGHRS and YFSETQ. The CDR3 consists of 17 residues. The CDR3 is CASSLSLSGATYNEQFF.

The chain combines TRBV5-1 with TRBJ1-2; TCRdb reports TRBD1, a call that lacks DNA to check it against. The CDR3 has 15 amino acids. Germline lookup yields CDR1 SGHRS and CDR2 YFSETQ. CDR3 region: CASSPGPGGDYGYTF.

The V call is TRBV3-1, the J call TRBJ2-7; the D call of TRBD2 rests on TCRdb alone, since no DNA is present to check it. Germline CDR1 is LGHDT and CDR2 is YNNKEL (reference sequence). This CDR3 region has 15 residues. CDR3 sequence reads: CASSHSSGSPYEQYF.